Described below is a single TCR beta chain sequence and its context. TCRdb reworked the 5' RACE reads into one entry per CDR3 protein, no DNA. The sample holds approximately 160,000 distinct CDR3 sequences. This entry is derived from a study of monozygotic twins with inflammatory bowel disease. CDR1 is DFQATT, CDR2 SNEGSKA, per germline (reference sequence). There are 13 residues in the CDR3. Sequences were obtained from blood. This TCR derives from a human donor with ulcerative colitis or Crohn's disease, or a healthy co-twin of an affected twin (not recorded which). The chain links TRBV20-1 to TRBJ2-5; there is no DNA to check the TCRdb D call of TRBD2. The CDR3 sequence is CSATSGVAETQYF.